This paragraph covers one T cell receptor (beta chain) sequence. This specimen comes from a study of blood T cell repertoires in COVID-19. Whole-study context: T cells, B-cell-depleted T cells, or PBMCs provided the cDNA or gDNA that served as material.

CDR3 size: 16 residues. Germline V gene data show CDR1 as MGHRA and CDR2 as YSYEKL. The trim removed 3 bases at V and 1 base at J, leaving 4 bases unmatched. Per the study methods: Nucleated cell number was recorded as an estimate derived from reference gene primer amplification. The method was immunoSEQ multiplex PCR; TCRdb's version includes in-frame clones alone and lacks a portion of them. That table gives V, J and clone size, and the DNA gave D and trimming. The sample consists of tens of thousands of clones, around 80% of them appearing once. The chain carries TRBV4-1 and TRBJ2-3; 10 bases align to TRBD1. This sequence was found in an older man with active or convalescent COVID-19. Sequenced input: peripheral blood. Written as DNA, the CDR3 is TGCGCCAGCAGCCAGCATGGGACAGGGGGCACAGATACGCAGTATTTT. Protein sequence: CASSQHGTGGTDTQYF.